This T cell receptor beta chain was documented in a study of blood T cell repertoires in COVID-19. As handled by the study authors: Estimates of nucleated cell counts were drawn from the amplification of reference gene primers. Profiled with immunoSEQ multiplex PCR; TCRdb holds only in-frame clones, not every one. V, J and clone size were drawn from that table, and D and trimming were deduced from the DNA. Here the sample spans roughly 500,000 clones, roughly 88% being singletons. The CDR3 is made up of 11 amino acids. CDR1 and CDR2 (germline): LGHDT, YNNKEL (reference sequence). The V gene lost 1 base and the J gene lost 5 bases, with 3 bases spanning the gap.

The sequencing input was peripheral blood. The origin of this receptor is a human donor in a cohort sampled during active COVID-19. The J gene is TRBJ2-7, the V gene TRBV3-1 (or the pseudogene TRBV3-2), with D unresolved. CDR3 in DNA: TGTGCCAGCAGCCAAGTAAACGAGCAGTACTTC. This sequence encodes CASSQVNEQYF.